The 32 T cell receptor beta chains in this list originate from one sample, sequenced in a study of blood T cell repertoires in COVID-19. Sequencing was performed with immunoSEQ multiplex PCR; in TCRdb, only in-frame clones are kept and a portion is missing. The sample holds about 370,000 clones, nearly 90% seen once. The sequenced material came from peripheral blood. These receptors all stem from a young man with active or convalescent COVID-19.

In this sample, this clone turned up once. An end of the junction differs from the germline gene, which may be a read error. The same CDR3 can be traced to other DNA sequences in this sample. In DNA form, the CDR3 reads TGTGCCAGCAGCTTGGGGCAGGGGGTATTAGAGCAGTATTTC. Its translation: CASSLGQGVLEQYF. The chain couples TRBV7-9 to TRBJ2-7; 7 bases line up with TRBD1. CDR1 and CDR2 from the germline V gene are SEHNR and FQNEAQ (reference sequence). This CDR3 is 14 amino acids long.

The V and J genes are TRBV24-1 and TRBJ2-2; TRBD2 agrees at 8 bases. The junction had 7 bases not matched to a gene; V was cut back by 5 bases and J by 6 bases. The CDR3 is made up of 15 amino acids. The V gene's germline CDR1 is KGHDR and CDR2 SFDVKD. The CDR3 coding sequence is TGTGCCACCAGTGTGGGACTAGGATCGGCCGGGGAGCTGTTTTTT. Translating it yields CATSVGLGSAGELFF.

The V call is TRBV15, the J call TRBJ1-3; D gene unclear. Looked up from germline, CDR1 is LNHNV and CDR2 is YYDKDF (reference sequence). This CDR3 spans 15 amino acids. The germline V and J ends were trimmed by 1 base and 0 bases, with 7 bases remaining between them. The CDR3 DNA reads TGTGCCACCAGCAGAGTGGCCATCTCTGGAAACACCATATATTTT. Translated: CATSRVAISGNTIYF.

The chain uses TRBV28 and TRBJ2-5; D ambiguous. Germline CDR1 reads MDHEN; CDR2 reads SYDVKM. The germline V and J ends were trimmed by 5 bases and 3 bases, with 7 bases remaining between them. CDR3 size: 12 residues. The CDR3 loop reads CASSRRKETQYF. The DNA of the CDR3 is TGTGCCAGCAGTCGGCGGAAAGAGACCCAGTACTTC.

V gene TRBV28 combines with J gene TRBJ2-5, with D perhaps TRBD2 (6 bases). Trimming stripped 6 bases from V and 5 bases from J, with 22 bases between. Germline V gene data show CDR1 as MDHEN and CDR2 as SYDVKM. CDR3 length: 16 residues. CDR3 coding DNA: TGTGCCAGCAGCCATGAAATGAGGAGGGCCTGGGAGACCCAGTACTTC. This sequence encodes CASSHEMRRAWETQYF. The whole variable domain, filled in from reference TRBV28 and TRBJ2-5, reads DVKVTQSSRYLVKRTGEKVFLECVQDMDHENMFWYRQDPGLGLRLIYFSYDVKMKEKGDIPEGYSVSREKKERFSLILESASTNQTSMYLCASSHEMRRAWETQYFGPGTRLLVL.

The chain combines TRBV28 with TRBJ2-2; TRBD2 agrees at 9 bases. The J segment lost 6 bases and the V segment lost 3 bases, leaving 5 bases of the junction unmatched. The CDR3 consists of 15 residues. The V gene's germline CDR1 is MDHEN and CDR2 SYDVKM. CDR3 region: CASSFSGGFAGELFF. The CDR3 nucleotides are TGTGCCAGCAGTTTTAGCGGGGGATTCGCCGGGGAGCTGTTTTTT.

The sample holds a few counts of this clone. The chain uses TRBV9 and TRBJ2-1; TRBD2 is a possible D gene (6 bases). The germline V gene has CDR1 SGDLS and CDR2 YYNGEE. V was clipped by 0 bases and J by 7 bases, with 14 bases between them. The CDR3 has 15 amino acids. In DNA form, the CDR3 reads TGTGCCAGCAGCGTAGAGGGGTCTAGCGAAAATGAGCAGTTCTTC. It yields the protein CASSVEGSSENEQFF.

The V and J genes are TRBV9 and TRBJ2-7; D unclear. This CDR3 spans 14 amino acids. CDR1 SGDLS and CDR2 YYNGEE come from the germline V gene. V gave up 6 bases and J gave up 0 bases, with 13 bases separating them. The CDR3 loop is CASTPDLDSYEQYF. CDR3 sequence (DNA): TGTGCCAGCACTCCCGACTTGGACTCCTACGAGCAGTACTTC.

The chain is built from TRBV27 and TRBJ1-5; 9 bases match TRBD1. The germline V gene encodes CDR1 MNHEY and CDR2 SMNVEV (reference sequence). The V segment lost 5 bases and the J segment 7 bases; nucleotides outside the gene matches: 9. The CDR3 has 15 amino acids. The CDR3 is CASSPLGTGIQPQHF. The CDR3 DNA sequence: TGTGCCAGCAGTCCACTAGGGACAGGGATCCAGCCCCAGCATTTT.

The chain employs TRBV28 and TRBJ1-4; 8 positions agree with TRBD1. V shed 5 bases and J 8 bases; nucleotides not matched to a gene: 1. The CDR3 spans 12 residues. The germline CDR1 and CDR2 sequences are MDHEN and SYDVKM. The CDR3 region is CASSRTGEKLFF. CDR3 in DNA: TGTGCCAGCAGTAGGACAGGGGAAAAACTGTTTTTT.

Only one count was recorded for this clone. The CDR3 coding sequence is TGTGCCATCAGTGAACTGACAGAAGGCTACACCTTC. This codes for CAISELTEGYTF. This sequence joins TRBV10-3 and TRBJ1-2; a possible D gene is TRBD1 (5 bases). This CDR3 is built from 12 residues. The germline CDR1 and CDR2 sequences are ENHRY and SYGVKD. V gave up 3 bases and J gave up 8 bases, with 10 bases separating them.

This chain joins TRBV19 and TRBJ1-2, with unresolved D. The CDR3 has 13 residues. The germline V gene has CDR1 LNHDA and CDR2 SQIVND (reference sequence). V lost 1 base, J lost 3 bases, and 6 bases lay in between. CDR3 protein: CASSIGEDYGYTF. The DNA for the CDR3 is TGTGCCAGTAGTATAGGAGAGGACTATGGCTACACCTTC.

The chain has TRBV9 and TRBJ2-5; TRBD2 matches at 10 bases. The CDR3 extends over 15 amino acids. CDR1 and CDR2 from the germline V gene are SGDLS and YYNGEE. V gave up 3 bases and J gave up 5 bases; unmatched junction bases: 7. The CDR3 nucleotides are TGTGCCAGCAGCGCTCAAGCGGGAGGGGTGGAGACCCAGTACTTC. Encoded protein: CASSAQAGGVETQYF.

In its sample, this clone was seen once. One end of the junction fails to match germline, which may point to a read error. J is TRBJ2-6 and V is TRBV29-1, with TRBD1 as a possible D gene (5 bases). This CDR3 comprises 12 residues. Germline V gene lookup returns CDR1 SQVTM and CDR2 ANQGSEA. The CDR3 DNA follows: TGCAGCGTCTACTCTGGGGCCAACGTGCTGACTTTC. It yields the protein CSVYSGANVLTF.

The DNA of the CDR3 is TGTGCCGGGGGGGGGCCGAATGGCTACACCTTC. It yields the protein CAGGGPNGYTF. V is TRBV19 and J is TRBJ1-2, with a tentative D call TRBD1 (6 bases). Looked up from germline, CDR1 is LNHDA and CDR2 is SQIVND (reference sequence). V lost 11 bases, J lost 6 bases, and 13 bases lay in between. This CDR3 is built from 11 residues. The full variable domain, its missing parts supplied by reference TRBV19 and TRBJ1-2, is DGGITQSPKYLFRKEGQNVTLSCEQNLNHDAMYWYRQDPGQGLRLIYYSQIVNDFQKGDIAEGYSVSREKKESFPLTVTSAQKNPTAFYLCAGGGPNGYTFGSGTRLTVV.

This clone was observed a single time. This chain joins TRBV10-3 and TRBJ1-4; D gene unclear. Between the trimmed V and J ends, which lost 4 bases and 0 bases, there was a span of 9 bases. The CDR3 extends over 15 amino acids. Looked up from germline, CDR1 is ENHRY and CDR2 is SYGVKD. The CDR3 DNA is TGTGCCATCAGTGGTGGGAGTACAACTAATGAAAAACTGTTTTTT. Its protein is CAISGGSTTNEKLFF.

The chain is built from TRBV28 and TRBJ2-7; 7 bases agree with TRBD1. Germline CDR1 and CDR2: MDHEN and SYDVKM. The J segment lost 0 bases and the V segment lost 1 base, leaving 9 bases of the junction unmatched. The CDR3 sequence is 17 residues long. CDR3 sequence: CASSLLSSDRISYEQYF. The CDR3 DNA reads as TGTGCCAGCAGTTTATTAAGCTCGGACAGGATCTCCTACGAGCAGTACTTC.

CDR3 region: CASSYSTERGTDTQYF. The DNA for the CDR3 is TGTGCCAGCAGTTACTCGACCGAGCGGGGCACAGATACGCAGTATTTT. The chain links TRBV6-5 to TRBJ2-3; weak D call: TRBD2 (6 bases). Trimming left V 0 bases short and J 1 base short, with 11 bases between. This CDR3 has 16 amino acids. Germline lookup yields CDR1 MNHEY and CDR2 SVGAGI.

In the case of this clone: The same CDR3 also results from other DNA sequences found in this sample. The CDR3 coding sequence is TGTGCCAGTAGTATCGGACAGTCCTCTGGAAACACCATATATTTT. The encoded protein is CASSIGQSSGNTIYF. The J gene is TRBJ1-3, the V gene TRBV19; tentative D call: TRBD1 (6 bases). Germline CDR1 LNHDA, CDR2 SQIVND (reference sequence). Trimming shortened V by 3 bases and J by 0 bases, and 9 bases separated the two germline ends. The CDR3 is made up of 15 amino acids. The full variable domain, its missing parts supplied by reference TRBV19 and TRBJ1-3, is DGGITQSPKYLFRKEGQNVTLSCEQNLNHDAMYWYRQDPGQGLRLIYYSQIVNDFQKGDIAEGYSVSREKKESFPLTVTSAQKNPTAFYLCASSIGQSSGNTIYFGEGSWLTVV.

DNA of the CDR3: TGTGCCACCAGTGACGCCCGGACAGGGTTATACAATGAGCAGTTCTTC. Its translation is CATSDARTGLYNEQFF. The gene calls are TRBV24-1 and TRBJ2-1; 8 bases fit TRBD1. The CDR3 length is 16 residues. The germline V gene encodes CDR1 KGHDR and CDR2 SFDVKD. Trimming removed 4 bases from V and 4 bases from J; junction bases left unmatched: 8.

V gene TRBV6-5 combines with J gene TRBJ2-7; the D is unclear. The CDR3 is 13 residues long. Trimming cost V 9 bases and J 8 bases, with 20 bases left between them. Germline CDR1 and CDR2: MNHEY and SVGAGI. CDR3: CASYASTGSQQYF. The CDR3 DNA reads TGTGCCAGTTACGCATCAACTGGTTCCCAGCAGTACTTC.

The J gene is TRBJ1-5, the V gene TRBV7-6, with no clear D. The CDR3 runs 12 residues. V lost 5 bases and J 6 bases, leaving 8 bases between the germline ends. Germline loops: CDR1 SGHVS, CDR2 FNYEAQ. The CDR3: CASSNERQPQHF. Written as DNA, the CDR3 is TGTGCCAGCAGCAACGAGCGTCAGCCCCAGCATTTT.

This rearrangement joins TRBV28 to TRBJ2-1; D not resolved. The germline gives CDR1 MDHEN, CDR2 SYDVKM. Trimming removed 3 bases at V and 8 bases at J, with 14 bases between. The CDR3 extends over 14 amino acids. The CDR3 loop is CASSFGGFEDEQFF. The CDR3 coding sequence is TGTGCCAGCAGTTTCGGCGGCTTTGAGGATGAGCAGTTCTTC. The full variable domain, its missing parts supplied by reference TRBV28 and TRBJ2-1, is DVKVTQSSRYLVKRTGEKVFLECVQDMDHENMFWYRQDPGLGLRLIYFSYDVKMKEKGDIPEGYSVSREKKERFSLILESASTNQTSMYLCASSFGGFEDEQFFGPGTRLTVL.

The chain recombines TRBV24-1 with TRBJ1-5; tentative D call: TRBD1 (6 bases). The length of the CDR3 is 16 residues. Germline CDR1 is KGHDR and CDR2 is SFDVKD. V lost 2 bases and J lost 1, with 11 bases in between. The CDR3 DNA reads as TGTGCCACCAGTGATTCTGGGACAAAAAGCAATCAGCCCCAGCATTTT. Amino acids: CATSDSGTKSNQPQHF.

The chain combines TRBV4-3 with TRBJ1-2; tentatively, D is TRBD1 (5 bases). Between the trimmed V and J ends, which lost 1 base and 7 bases, there was a span of 22 bases. The CDR3 sequence is 17 residues long. Germline-derived CDR1 and CDR2 are LGHNA and YSLEER. The CDR3 protein is CASSQGFRTSLLFGYTF. The DNA of the CDR3 is TGCGCCAGCAGCCAAGGGTTCCGGACATCCTTGTTGTTTGGCTACACCTTC.

This clone was detected once. The chain is built from TRBV9 and TRBJ2-7; 11 bases match TRBD1. Germline trimming cut 3 bases from V and 3 bases from J; bases unmatched to any gene: 5. CDR3 length: 15 amino acids. CDR1 SGDLS and CDR2 YYNGEE come from the germline V gene. The CDR3: CASSDAGTGGYEQYF. CDR3 nucleotide sequence: TGTGCCAGCAGCGACGCCGGGACAGGGGGCTACGAGCAGTACTTC.

The chain carries TRBV7-2 and TRBJ1-4; D not resolved. The germline V and J ends were trimmed by 1 base and 7 bases, with 16 bases remaining between them. The CDR3 is made up of 16 amino acids. Germline lookup yields CDR1 SGHTA and CDR2 FQGNSA. The CDR3 loop reads CASSLVILEGVEKLFF. The CDR3 DNA sequence: TGTGCCAGCAGCTTAGTAATCTTGGAGGGCGTTGAAAAACTGTTTTTT.

This clone was seen a few times. The CDR3 region has the DNA TGTGCCAGCACCCTGGGGGCGGGCGGGGAGCTGTTTTTT. Protein: CASTLGAGGELFF. The chain has TRBV2 and TRBJ2-2; weak D call: TRBD1 (6 bases). The CDR3 is made up of 13 amino acids. V was cut by 7 bases and J by 7 bases, with 13 bases left in between. Looked up from germline, CDR1 is SNHLY and CDR2 is FYNNEI.

The rearrangement joins TRBV29-1 to TRBJ2-1; 11 bases line up with TRBD2. The CDR3 length is 16 residues. J lost 6 bases, V lost 2 bases, and 9 bases had no gene match. The germline gives CDR1 SQVTM, CDR2 ANQGSEA. DNA for the CDR3: TGCAGCGTTGAATCCGGGGAGACTAGCGGGGCCAATGAGCAGTTCTTC. Amino acids: CSVESGETSGANEQFF.

V usage is TRBV27 and J usage is TRBJ2-7; D might be TRBD1 (5 bases). CDR1 and CDR2 (germline): MNHEY, SMNVEV (reference sequence). V was trimmed by 3 bases and J by 1 base, leaving 16 bases between them. The CDR3 extends over 16 amino acids. The CDR3 nucleotides read TGTGCCAGCAGTTTCCCCAATCGGCAGGGTTCCTACGAGCAGTACTTC. This gives the protein CASSFPNRQGSYEQYF.

This chain links TRBV6-2 or TRBV6-3 with TRBJ1-2; 7 bases fit TRBD1. The CDR3 consists of 13 residues. Germline V gene sequence: CDR1 MNHEY, CDR2 SVGEGT. With 5 bases clipped from V and 4 bases from J, the junction kept 4 bases outside the gene matches. CDR3 in amino acids: CASSDRDRYGYTF. CDR3 sequence (DNA): TGTGCCAGCAGTGACAGGGACCGCTATGGCTACACCTTC.

The V and J genes are TRBV7-9 and TRBJ1-2, with a possible D match to TRBD1 (5 bases). The V and J ends lost 5 bases and 8 bases respectively, with 15 bases between them. Germline CDR1 SEHNR, CDR2 FQNEAQ (reference sequence). CDR3 length: 13 residues. CDR3 DNA: TGTGCCAGCAGCCCCAGTGGGGCTGGGGGCTACACCTTC. Amino acids: CASSPSGAGGYTF.